This T cell receptor (beta chain) is drawn from a study of blood T cell repertoires in COVID-19. As for the study in general: T cells, B-cell-depleted T cells, or PBMCs provided the cDNA or gDNA that served as material.

Authors' data handling: Researchers report that nucleated cell counts were estimated from reference gene primer amplification. Profiled with immunoSEQ multiplex PCR; TCRdb holds only in-frame clones, not every one. V and J calls and clone size are as listed in that table; D and trimming were resolved from the DNA. The sample holds under 200,000 clones; 82% are singletons and the top ten take roughly 5.2%. V was pared by 6 bases and J by 1 base, with 8 bases of the junction left unmatched. Per the germline V gene, CDR1 is SGDLS and CDR2 is YYNGEE. The CDR3 runs 16 residues. Grouping used clinical history reported by participants in a survey and questionnaire.

Specimen: PBMCs or T cells enriched from blood (not recorded which). This sequence originates from a woman aged 55-70 years with acute COVID-19. This sequence joins TRBV9 and TRBJ2-5; TRBD2 matches 11 bases. CDR3 residues: CASTVGLAGGQETQYF. The DNA for the CDR3 is TGTGCCAGCACGGTGGGGCTAGCGGGGGGCCAAGAGACCCAGTACTTC.